A single sample gave rise to the 18 T cell receptor beta chains below, sequenced in a study of T cells in women clearing cervical HPV infection. Here immunoSEQ multiplex PCR was the method, and the copy in TCRdb shows in-frame clones only, minus some. The table lists about 22,000 clones, with about 5% in the top ten. The specimen sequenced was blood buffy coat. These receptors came from a woman between 18 and 70 years old with a cervical HPV16 infection that either progressed to CIN3+ or cleared (not recorded which).

On this clone itself: The CDR3 goes on 3 residues after the read ends, and that part is filled in from the germline J gene. The chain uses TRBV12-3 or TRBV12-4 and TRBJ2-7; 7 nucleotides agree with TRBD2. The CDR3 runs to 15 residues. The J segment lost 0 bases and the V segment lost 6 bases, leaving 8 bases of the junction unmatched. CDR3 DNA (partial): TGTGCCAGCAGCGCCTCTAGCGGAGCCTCCTACGAG. This encodes CASSASSGASYE. The entire CDR3 reads CASSASSGASYEQYF.

About this clone: With the read ending 3 residues before the CDR3 end, the germline J gene is used to fill in that end. This chain links TRBV2 with TRBJ2-1; 7 nucleotides agree with TRBD2. The CDR3 is 17 amino acids. Germline values: CDR1 SNHLY, CDR2 FYNNEI. The J segment lost 8 bases and the V segment lost 5 bases, leaving 18 bases of the junction unmatched. The CDR3 loop is CASSSPQQWTSSDEQFF. The covered CDR3 bases are TGTGCCAGCAGTTCCCCCCAACAGTGGACTAGTTCGGATGAG.

About this clone itself: The read is 3 residues too short to cover the CDR3 end, so that end is filled in from the germline J gene. The chain combines TRBV4-1 with TRBJ1-4; 9 nucleotides agree with TRBD1. The germline CDR1 and CDR2 sequences are MGHRA and YSYEKL. V lost 1 base and J lost 6; bases outside the gene matches: 9. The length of the CDR3 is 17 residues. CDR3: CASSQGPPRQGDEKLFF. The part of the CDR3 DNA that was read is TGCGCCAGCAGCCAAGGTCCCCCGAGACAGGGGGATGAAAAA.

Worth noting for this clone: The read ends 3 residues before the CDR3 terminus; that terminus is restored from the germline J gene. V and J are TRBV7-3 and TRBJ2-1; 8 bases line up with TRBD2. The CDR3 is 14 amino acids. Trimming removed 2 bases from V and 8 bases from J; junction bases left unmatched: 5. Germline values: CDR1 SGHTA, CDR2 FQGTGA. This chain's CDR3 is CASSLAGGGDEQFF. Partial CDR3 DNA: TGTGCCAGCAGCTTAGCGGGGGGAGGGGATGAG.

A remark on this clone: The CDR3 end is not reached by the read, which stops 3 residues before it; the germline J gene fills it in. J is TRBJ1-4 and V is TRBV2; D unresolved. CDR1 and CDR2 from the germline V gene are SNHLY and FYNNEI. CDR3 size: 15 residues. The CDR3 DNA, read in part, is TGTGCCAGCAGTGAAGCCTCCCGACACATTTCCCCA. Residues: CASSEASRHISP. The full CDR3 sequence reads CASSEASRHISPLFF.

Details on this clone: The DNA ends 3 residues before the CDR3 does, and the rest of the CDR3 is filled in from the germline J gene. The chain uses TRBV11-3 and TRBJ2-1; possibly TRBD2 for D (6 bases). The CDR3 covers 14 residues. Trimming left V 6 bases short and J 4 bases short, with 13 bases between. Germline lookup yields CDR1 SGHNT and CDR2 YENEEA. CDR3 sequence: CASSPGTQYNEQFF. The covered CDR3 bases are TGTGCCAGCAGTCCAGGGACTCAATACAATGAG.

As for this clone: The observed sequence ends 3 residues before the CDR3 terminus, with the missing tail filled in from the germline J gene. V usage is TRBV5-1 and J usage is TRBJ2-7; 12 bases match TRBD2. V shed 6 bases and J 4 bases; nucleotides not matched to a gene: 11. Germline lookup yields CDR1 SGHRS and CDR2 YFSETQ. The CDR3 spans 16 residues. The CDR3 DNA, read in part, is TGCGCCAGCACCAAGGAACCTAGCGGGGGGGCTTACGAG. Its translation is CASTKEPSGGAYE. The CDR3 in full is CASTKEPSGGAYEQYF.

Worth noting for this clone: The read ends 3 residues shy of where the CDR3 ends; the end is completed using the germline J gene. The chain has TRBV18 and TRBJ1-2; D remains unclear. Germline CDR1 is KGHSH and CDR2 is LQKENI. Trimming took off 3 bases at V and 7 bases at J, with 12 bases between the two ends. CDR3 length equals 13 residues. The CDR3 sequence: CASSPDQVGGYTF. The DNA read from the CDR3 is TGTGCCAGCTCACCGGATCAGGTCGGTGGC.

Notes on this clone: The observed sequence ends 3 residues before the CDR3 terminus, with the missing tail filled in from the germline J gene. The chain couples TRBV7-3 to TRBJ1-6; perhaps TRBD1 as D (5 bases). CDR3 length equals 16 residues. Trimming removed 5 bases from V and 7 bases from J, with 18 bases in between. Germline V gene data show CDR1 as SGHTA and CDR2 as FQGTGA. Here the CDR3 reads CASSAGTGDRNSPLHF. CDR3 bases read: TGTGCCAGCAGCGCCGGGACTGGGGATCGGAATTCACCC. The full variable domain, its missing parts supplied by reference TRBV7-3 and TRBJ1-6, is GAGVSQTPSNKVTEKGKYVELRCDPISGHTALYWYRQSLGQGPEFLIYFQGTGAADDSGLPNDRFFAVRPEGSVSTLKIQRTERGDSAVYLCASSAGTGDRNSPLHFGNGTRLTVT.

CDR3 amino acids: CASSEFAGLVDEQFF. CDR3 DNA (partial): TGTGCCAGCAGTGAATTCGCAGGGTTGGTAGATGAG. The chain carries TRBV2 and TRBJ2-1; TRBD1 is a possible D gene (5 bases). Read data end 3 residues before the CDR3 end; the end is taken from the germline J gene. Trimming took off 2 bases at V and 8 bases at J, with 16 bases between the two ends. The CDR3 loop spans 15 amino acids. Germline CDR1 SNHLY, CDR2 FYNNEI.

Note on this clone: The read halts 3 residues ahead of the CDR3 end, with the missing end drawn from the germline J gene. This chain links TRBV6-1 with TRBJ2-7; weak D call: TRBD1 (6 bases). Looked up from germline, CDR1 is MNHNS and CDR2 is SASEGT. The CDR3 spans 16 residues. With 2 bases removed from V and 3 bases from J, the gap between germline ends came to 17 bases. CDR3 region: CASSEMWGQGSYEQYF. The part of the CDR3 DNA that was read is TGTGCCAGCAGTGAAATGTGGGGTCAGGGGAGCTACGAG.

With regard to this clone: From the germline J gene comes the end of the CDR3, since the read stops 3 residues before it. The J gene is TRBJ1-4, the V gene TRBV4-1; TRBD1 agrees at 12 bases. The CDR3 has 17 residues. CDR1 and CDR2 (germline): MGHRA, YSYEKL. V gave up 3 bases and J gave up 2 bases; unmatched junction bases: 4. The CDR3 DNA, read in part, is TGCGCCAGCAGCCATCGGGACAGGGGGCTTACTAATGAAAAA. As protein: CASSHRDRGLTNEK. The full CDR3 protein is CASSHRDRGLTNEKLFF.

CDR3 sequence: CASSLVAIAGESIQYF. The sequenced CDR3 bases are TGCGCCAGCAGCTTGGTGGCGATAGCGGGAGAAAGCATT. The chain carries TRBV5-1 and TRBJ2-4; 9 nucleotides agree with TRBD2. Sequencing ends 3 residues short of the CDR3 end; the germline J gene provides the rest. There are 16 residues in the CDR3. Trimming at V came to 0 bases and at J to 9 bases, leaving 10 bases not matched to a gene. Germline CDR1 SGHRS, CDR2 YFSETQ.

Comment on this clone: Read data end 3 residues before the CDR3 end; the end is taken from the germline J gene. The V and J genes are TRBV7-3 and TRBJ2-5; TRBD2 is a possible D gene (7 bases). Per germline, CDR1 SGHTA and CDR2 FQGTGA. The CDR3 has 17 amino acids. V lost 3 bases and J lost 4, with 21 bases in between. Incomplete CDR3 DNA: TGTGCCAGCAGCTTGGGGACATTAGGACTAGAGGGAGAGACC. Encoded protein: CASSLGTLGLEGET. The whole CDR3 protein is CASSLGTLGLEGETQYF.

A note on this clone: The read terminates 3 residues before the CDR3 end, so the remaining end is supplied by the germline J gene. The V gene is TRBV20-1, the J gene TRBJ2-1; TRBD2 might be the D (6 bases). The V end lost 5 bases, the J end lost 9 bases, and 23 bases lay between the germline ends. The germline CDR1 and CDR2 sequences are DFQATT and SNEGSKA (reference sequence). The CDR3 contains 15 residues. CDR3: CSAWRGYFRTIEQFF. The part of the CDR3 DNA that was read is TGCAGTGCTTGGCGGGGTTATTTTCGTACTATTGAG.

Concerning this clone itself: Read sequence stops 3 residues before the CDR3 end, and the germline J gene provides the missing end. V gene TRBV2 combines with J gene TRBJ2-3, with 9 bases matching TRBD1. This CDR3 is built from 15 residues. Germline V gene lookup returns CDR1 SNHLY and CDR2 FYNNEI. CDR3 DNA, as far as it was read: TGTGCCAGCAGATGGGGACAGGGCTACCAAGAGACG. Its protein is CASRWGQGYQET. The whole CDR3 reads CASRWGQGYQETQYF. The full variable domain, rest sourced from reference TRBV2 and TRBJ2-3, is EPEVTQTPSHQVTQMGQEVILRCVPISNHLYFYWYRQILGQKVEFLVSFYNNEISEKSEIFDDQFSVERPDGSNFTLKIRSTKLEDSAMYFCASRWGQGYQETQYFGPGTRLTVL.

Turning to this clone: The observed sequence ends 3 residues before the CDR3 terminus, with the missing tail filled in from the germline J gene. This sequence joins TRBV9 and TRBJ1-6; 7 nucleotides align to TRBD1. The V and J ends lost 4 bases and 10 bases, in that order; junction bases with no gene match: 11. CDR3 length equals 15 residues. Germline CDR1 is SGDLS and CDR2 is YYNGEE. The CDR3 reads CASSSGGLTESPLHF. The covered CDR3 bases are TGTGCCAGCAGCTCAGGGGGATTGACCGAATCACCC.

On this clone: An end of the junction differs from the germline gene, which may be a read error. The CDR3 extends 3 residues past the end of the read, so its final part is completed from the germline J gene. The chain has TRBV7-8 and TRBJ1-1, with D uncertain. The germline CDR1 and CDR2 sequences are SGHVS and FQNEAQ. The CDR3 contains 14 residues. The sequenced CDR3 bases are TGTGCCAGCAGCCTAGCTTCGCGGAACACTGAA. Protein product: CASSLASRNTE. The complete CDR3 protein is CASSLASRNTEAFF.